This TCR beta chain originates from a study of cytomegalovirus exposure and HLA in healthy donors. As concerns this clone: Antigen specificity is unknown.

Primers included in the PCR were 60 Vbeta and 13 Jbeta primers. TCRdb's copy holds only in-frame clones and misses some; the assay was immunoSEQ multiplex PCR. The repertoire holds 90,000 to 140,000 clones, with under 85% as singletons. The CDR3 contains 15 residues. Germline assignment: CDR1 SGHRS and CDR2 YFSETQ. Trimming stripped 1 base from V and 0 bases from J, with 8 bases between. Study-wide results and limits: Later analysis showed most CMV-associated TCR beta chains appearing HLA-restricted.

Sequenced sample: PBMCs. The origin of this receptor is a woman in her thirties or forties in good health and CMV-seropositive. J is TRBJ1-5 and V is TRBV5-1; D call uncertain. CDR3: CASSLYGDSNQPQHF. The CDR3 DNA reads TGCGCCAGCAGCTTGTACGGAGATAGCAATCAGCCCCAGCATTTT.